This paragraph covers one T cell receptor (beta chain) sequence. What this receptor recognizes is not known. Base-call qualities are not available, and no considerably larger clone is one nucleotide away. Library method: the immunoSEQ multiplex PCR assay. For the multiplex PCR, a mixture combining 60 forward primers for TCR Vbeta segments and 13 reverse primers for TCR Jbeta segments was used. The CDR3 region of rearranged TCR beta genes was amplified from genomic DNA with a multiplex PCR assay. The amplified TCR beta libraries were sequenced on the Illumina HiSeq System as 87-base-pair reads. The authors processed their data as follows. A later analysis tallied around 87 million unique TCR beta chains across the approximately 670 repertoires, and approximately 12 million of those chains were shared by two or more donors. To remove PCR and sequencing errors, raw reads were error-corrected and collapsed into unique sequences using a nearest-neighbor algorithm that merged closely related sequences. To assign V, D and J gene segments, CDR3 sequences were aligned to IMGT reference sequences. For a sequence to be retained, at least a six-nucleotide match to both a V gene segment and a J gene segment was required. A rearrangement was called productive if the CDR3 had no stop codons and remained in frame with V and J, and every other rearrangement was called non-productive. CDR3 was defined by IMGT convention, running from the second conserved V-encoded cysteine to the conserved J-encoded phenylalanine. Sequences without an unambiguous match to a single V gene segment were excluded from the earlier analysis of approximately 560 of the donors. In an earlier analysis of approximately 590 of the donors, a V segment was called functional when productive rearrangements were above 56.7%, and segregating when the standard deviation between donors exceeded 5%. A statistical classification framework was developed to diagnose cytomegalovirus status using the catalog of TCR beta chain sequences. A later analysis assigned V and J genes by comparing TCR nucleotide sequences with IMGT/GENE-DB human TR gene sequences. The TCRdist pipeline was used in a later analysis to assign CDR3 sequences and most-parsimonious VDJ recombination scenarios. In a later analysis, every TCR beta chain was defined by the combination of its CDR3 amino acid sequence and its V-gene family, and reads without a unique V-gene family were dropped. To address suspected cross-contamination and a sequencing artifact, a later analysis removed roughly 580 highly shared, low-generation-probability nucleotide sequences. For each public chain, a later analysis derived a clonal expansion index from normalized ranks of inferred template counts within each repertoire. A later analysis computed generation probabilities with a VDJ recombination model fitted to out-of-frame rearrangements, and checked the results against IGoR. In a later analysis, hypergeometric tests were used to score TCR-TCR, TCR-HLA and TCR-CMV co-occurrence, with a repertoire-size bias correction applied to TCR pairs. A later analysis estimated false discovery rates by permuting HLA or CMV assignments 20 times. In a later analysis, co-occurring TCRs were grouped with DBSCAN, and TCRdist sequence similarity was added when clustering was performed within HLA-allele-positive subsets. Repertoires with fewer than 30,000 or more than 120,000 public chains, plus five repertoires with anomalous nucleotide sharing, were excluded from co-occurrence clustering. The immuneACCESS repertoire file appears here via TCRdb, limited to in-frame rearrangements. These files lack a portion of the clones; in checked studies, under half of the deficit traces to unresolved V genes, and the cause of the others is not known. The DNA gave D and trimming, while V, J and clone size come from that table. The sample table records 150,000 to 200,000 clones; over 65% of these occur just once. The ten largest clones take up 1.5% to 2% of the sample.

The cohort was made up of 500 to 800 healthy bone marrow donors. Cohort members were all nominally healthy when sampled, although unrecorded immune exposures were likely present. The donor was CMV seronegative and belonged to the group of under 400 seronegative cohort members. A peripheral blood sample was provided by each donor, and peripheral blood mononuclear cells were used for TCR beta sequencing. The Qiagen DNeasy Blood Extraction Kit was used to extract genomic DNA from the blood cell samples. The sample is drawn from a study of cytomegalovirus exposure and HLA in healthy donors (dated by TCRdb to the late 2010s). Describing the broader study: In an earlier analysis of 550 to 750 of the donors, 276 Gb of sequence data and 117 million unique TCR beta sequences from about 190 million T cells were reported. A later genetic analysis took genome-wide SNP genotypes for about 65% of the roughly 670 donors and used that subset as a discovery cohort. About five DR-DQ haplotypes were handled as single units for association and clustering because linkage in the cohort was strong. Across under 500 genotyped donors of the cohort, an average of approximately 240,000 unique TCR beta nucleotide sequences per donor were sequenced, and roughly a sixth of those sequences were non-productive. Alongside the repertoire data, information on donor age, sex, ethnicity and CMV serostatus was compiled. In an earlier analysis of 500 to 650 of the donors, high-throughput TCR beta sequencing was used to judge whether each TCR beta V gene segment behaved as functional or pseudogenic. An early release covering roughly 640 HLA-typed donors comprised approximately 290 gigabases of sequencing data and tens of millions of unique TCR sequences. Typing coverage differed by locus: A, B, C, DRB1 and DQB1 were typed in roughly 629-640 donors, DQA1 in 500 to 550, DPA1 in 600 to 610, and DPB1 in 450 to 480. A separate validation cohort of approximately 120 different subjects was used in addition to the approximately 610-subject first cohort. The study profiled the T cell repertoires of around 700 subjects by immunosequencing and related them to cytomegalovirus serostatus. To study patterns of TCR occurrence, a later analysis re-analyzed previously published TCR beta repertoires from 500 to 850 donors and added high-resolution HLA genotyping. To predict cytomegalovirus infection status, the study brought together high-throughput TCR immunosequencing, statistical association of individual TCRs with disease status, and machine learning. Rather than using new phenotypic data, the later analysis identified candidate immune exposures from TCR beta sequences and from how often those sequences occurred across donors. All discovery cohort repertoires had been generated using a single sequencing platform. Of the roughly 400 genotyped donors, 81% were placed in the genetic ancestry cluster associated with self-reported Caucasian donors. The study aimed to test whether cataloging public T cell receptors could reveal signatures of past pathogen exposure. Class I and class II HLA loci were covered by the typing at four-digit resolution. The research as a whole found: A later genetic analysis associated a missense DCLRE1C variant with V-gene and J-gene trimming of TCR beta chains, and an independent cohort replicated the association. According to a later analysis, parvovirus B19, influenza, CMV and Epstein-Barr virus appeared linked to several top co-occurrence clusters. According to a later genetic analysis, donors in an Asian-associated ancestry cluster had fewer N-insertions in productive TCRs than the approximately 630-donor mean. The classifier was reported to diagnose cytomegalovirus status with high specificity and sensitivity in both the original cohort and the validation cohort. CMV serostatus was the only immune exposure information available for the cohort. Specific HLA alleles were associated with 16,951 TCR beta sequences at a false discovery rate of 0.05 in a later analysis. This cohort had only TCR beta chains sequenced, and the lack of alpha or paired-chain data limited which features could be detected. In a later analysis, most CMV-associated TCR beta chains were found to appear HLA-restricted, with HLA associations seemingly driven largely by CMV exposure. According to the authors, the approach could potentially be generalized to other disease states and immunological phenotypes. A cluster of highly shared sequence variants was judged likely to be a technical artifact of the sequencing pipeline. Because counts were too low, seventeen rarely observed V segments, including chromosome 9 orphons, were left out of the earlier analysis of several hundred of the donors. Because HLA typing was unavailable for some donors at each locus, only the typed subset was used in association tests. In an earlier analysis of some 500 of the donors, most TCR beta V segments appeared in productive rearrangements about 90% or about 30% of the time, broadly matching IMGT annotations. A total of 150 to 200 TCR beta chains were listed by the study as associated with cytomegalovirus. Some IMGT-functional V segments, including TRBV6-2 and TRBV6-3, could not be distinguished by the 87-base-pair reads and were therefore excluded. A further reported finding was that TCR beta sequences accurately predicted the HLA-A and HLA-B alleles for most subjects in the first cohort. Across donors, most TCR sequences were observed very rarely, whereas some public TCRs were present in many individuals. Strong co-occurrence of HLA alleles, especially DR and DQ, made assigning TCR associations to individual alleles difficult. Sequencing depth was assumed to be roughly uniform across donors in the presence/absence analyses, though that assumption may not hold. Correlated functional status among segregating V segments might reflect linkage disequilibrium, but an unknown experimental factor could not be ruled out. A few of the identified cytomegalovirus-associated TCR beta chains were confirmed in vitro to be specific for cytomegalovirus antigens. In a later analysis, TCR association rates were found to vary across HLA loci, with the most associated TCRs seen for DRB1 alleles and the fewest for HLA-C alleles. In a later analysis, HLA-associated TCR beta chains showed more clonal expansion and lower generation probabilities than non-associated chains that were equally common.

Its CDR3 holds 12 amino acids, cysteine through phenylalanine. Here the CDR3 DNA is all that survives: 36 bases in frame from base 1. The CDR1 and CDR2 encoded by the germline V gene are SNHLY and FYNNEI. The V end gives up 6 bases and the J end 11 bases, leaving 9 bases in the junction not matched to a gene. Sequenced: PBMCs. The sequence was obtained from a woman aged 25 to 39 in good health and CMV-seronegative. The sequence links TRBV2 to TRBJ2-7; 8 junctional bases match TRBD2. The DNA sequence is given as TGTGCCAGCAGGGCACCGGGACTAGAGAAGTACTTC. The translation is CASRAPGLEKYF. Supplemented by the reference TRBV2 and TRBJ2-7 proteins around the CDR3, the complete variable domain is EPEVTQTPSHQVTQMGQEVILRCVPISNHLYFYWYRQILGQKVEFLVSFYNNEISEKSEIFDDQFSVERPDGSNFTLKIRSTKLEDSAMYFCASRAPGLEKYFGPGTRLTVT.